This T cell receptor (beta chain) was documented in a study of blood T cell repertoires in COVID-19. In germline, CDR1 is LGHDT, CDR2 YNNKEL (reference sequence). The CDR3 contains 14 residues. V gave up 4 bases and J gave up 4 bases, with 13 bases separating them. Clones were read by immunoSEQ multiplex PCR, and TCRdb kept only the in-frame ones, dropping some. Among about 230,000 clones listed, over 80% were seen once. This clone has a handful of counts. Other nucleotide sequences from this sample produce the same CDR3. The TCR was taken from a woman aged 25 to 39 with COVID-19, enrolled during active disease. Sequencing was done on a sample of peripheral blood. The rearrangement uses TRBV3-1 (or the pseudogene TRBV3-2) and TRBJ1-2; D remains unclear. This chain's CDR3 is CASSPGAVGYGYTF. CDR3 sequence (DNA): TGTGCCAGCAGCCCCGGAGCAGTTGGCTATGGCTACACCTTC.